Listed below are T cell receptor beta chains from one sample, sequenced in a study of T cells in Graves' hyperthyroidism and ophthalmopathy. TCRdb ran MiXCR on the multiplex PCR reads and lists one entry per CDR3 protein. Among about 58,000 distinct CDR3 sequences listed, 40% to 55% were seen once. Source material: blood. The receptors stem from a woman aged 30 to 39 with Graves' ophthalmopathy. Both conserved end residues are part of each CDR3. Each record gives: J gene, D gene, V gene, clone size, CDR3 protein, CDR3 DNA. D genes are given only for firm matches. For some rows the clone size is stated as once, few or many, or as a class when expanded; others skip it.

J: TRBJ2-7; D: TRBD2; V: TRBV9; size: once; CDR3: CASSVPGLAGGGEQYF; DNA: TGTGCCAGCAGCGTACCGGGACTAGCGGGAGGAGGGGAGCAGTACTTC
J: TRBJ2-7; D: TRBD1; V: TRBV20-1; size: -; CDR3: CSARPRQGVGYEQYF; DNA: TGCAGTGCTAGACCCCGACAGGGAGTGGGCTACGAGCAGTACTTC
J: TRBJ2-1; D: -; V: TRBV14; size: -; CDR3: CASSQESWASYNEQFF; DNA: TGTGCCAGCAGCCAAGAAAGCTGGGCATCCTACAATGAGCAGTTCTTC
J: TRBJ2-7; D: -; V: TRBV4-1; size: many; CDR3: CASSQDRLVSYEQYF; DNA: TGCGCCAGCAGCCAAGATCGACTAGTATCCTACGAGCAGTACTTC
J: TRBJ1-2; D: -; V: TRBV5-4; size: many; CDR3: CASSSSRDYGYTF; DNA: TGTGCCAGCAGCTCCTCACGGGACTATGGCTACACCTTC
J: TRBJ1-1; D: -; V: TRBV3-1; size: many; CDR3: CASSRQNTEAFF; DNA: TGTGCCAGCAGCCGACAGAACACTGAAGCTTTCTTT
J: TRBJ1-3; D: -; V: TRBV6-6; size: many; CDR3: CASSSVGNTIYF; DNA: TGTGCCAGCAGTTCGGTCGGGAACACCATATATTTT
J: TRBJ2-7; D: TRBD1; V: TRBV27; size: many; CDR3: CASRLQGLGYEQYF; DNA: TGTGCCAGCAGACTACAGGGGCTAGGGTACGAGCAGTACTTC
J: TRBJ1-6; D: -; V: TRBV7-2; size: -; CDR3: CASSTTGYSPLHF; DNA: TGTGCCAGCAGCACTACAGGGTATTCACCCCTCCACTTT
J: TRBJ2-7; D: TRBD1; V: TRBV12-3/TRBV12-4; size: many; CDR3: CASQPEGASYEQYF; DNA: TGTGCCAGCCAGCCTGAGGGGGCCTCCTACGAGCAGTACTTC
J: TRBJ2-5; D: -; V: TRBV6-1; size: many; CDR3: CASINQGGGETQYF; DNA: TGTGCCAGCATCAATCAGGGAGGAGGAGAGACCCAGTACTTC
J: TRBJ2-7; D: TRBD2; V: TRBV9; size: -; CDR3: CVRSISSGYSYEQYF; DNA: TGTGTCAGGAGCATTTCTAGCGGCTACTCCTACGAGCAGTACTTC
J: TRBJ1-1; D: -; V: TRBV2; size: -; CDR3: CASSDGADGEAFF; DNA: TGTGCCAGCAGTGATGGGGCGGACGGTGAAGCTTTCTTT
J: TRBJ1-4; D: -; V: TRBV14; size: -; CDR3: CASSRAKEAGLNWEKLFF; DNA: TGTGCCAGCAGTCGAGCTAAAGAAGCGGGACTCAATTGGGAAAAACTGTTTTTT
J: TRBJ2-7; D: TRBD2; V: TRBV4-1; size: -; CDR3: CASSQGAGREQYF; DNA: TGTGCCAGCAGCCAAGGAGCGGGACGCGAGCAGTACTTC
J: TRBJ2-3; D: -; V: TRBV5-1; size: many; CDR3: CASSPRPPTDTQYF; DNA: TGCGCCAGCAGCCCCCGTCCCCCGACAGATACGCAGTATTTT
J: TRBJ2-7; D: -; V: TRBV28; size: many; CDR3: CASSLSGSVYEQYF; DNA: TGTGCCAGCAGTTTATCGGGGTCAGTTTACGAGCAGTACTTC
J: TRBJ2-7; D: -; V: TRBV29-1; size: -; CDR3: CSVGGRTGGGYEQYF; DNA: TGCAGCGTGGGGGGTCGGACCGGGGGCGGGTACGAGCAGTACTTC
J: TRBJ1-5; D: TRBD1; V: TRBV5-1; size: -; CDR3: CASSFRQGVNQPQHF; DNA: TGCGCCAGCAGCTTTAGACAGGGGGTCAATCAGCCCCAGCATTTT
J: TRBJ2-7; D: TRBD1; V: TRBV12-3/TRBV12-4; size: many; CDR3: CASRTGSGEQYF; DNA: TGTGCCAGCAGGACAGGGTCCGGCGAGCAGTACTTC
J: TRBJ2-2; D: TRBD2; V: TRBV5-1; size: many; CDR3: CASSPRGLADTGELFF; DNA: TGCGCCAGCAGCCCCAGGGGACTAGCGGACACCGGGGAGCTGTTTTTT
J: TRBJ2-3; D: -; V: TRBV5-1; size: -; CDR3: CASSMGPPVDTQYF; DNA: TGCGCCAGCAGCATGGGGCCCCCGGTTGATACGCAGTATTTT
J: TRBJ2-1; D: -; V: TRBV2; size: medium-sized; CDR3: CASTYVQLGRGEQFF; DNA: TGTGCCAGCACCTACGTTCAATTGGGAAGGGGGGAGCAGTTCTTC
J: TRBJ1-4; D: -; V: TRBV19; size: -; CDR3: CASSRTAEKLFF; DNA: TGTGCCAGTAGTCGGACAGCTGAAAAACTGTTTTTT
J: TRBJ2-7; D: -; V: TRBV7-6; size: -; CDR3: CASRLTTGSGEQYF; DNA: TGTGCCAGCAGGCTTACAACAGGGTCTGGGGAGCAGTACTTC
J: TRBJ1-4; D: -; V: TRBV19; size: many; CDR3: CASSTQQENEKLFF; DNA: TGTGCCAGTAGTACGCAACAGGAGAATGAAAAACTGTTTTTT
J: TRBJ2-3; D: TRBD1; V: TRBV5-1; size: many; CDR3: CASSVRDRVTDTQYF; DNA: TGCGCCAGCAGCGTGCGGGACAGGGTTACAGATACGCAGTATTTT
J: TRBJ2-7; D: TRBD1; V: TRBV30; size: many; CDR3: CAWSTTGDEQYF; DNA: TGTGCCTGGAGTACAACAGGGGACGAGCAGTACTTC
J: TRBJ1-5; D: TRBD1; V: TRBV6-1; size: many; CDR3: CASSYRGLLGNQPQHF; DNA: TGTGCCAGCAGTTACAGGGGGCTTTTAGGCAATCAGCCCCAGCATTTT
J: TRBJ2-1; D: TRBD1; V: TRBV7-3; size: -; CDR3: CAGSFGIDRVDTGELFF; DNA: TGTGCCGGCAGCTTCGGGATAGACAGGGTGGACACCGGGGAGCTGTTCTTC
J: TRBJ2-7; D: -; V: TRBV19; size: -; CDR3: CASSMRGPPSAYEQYF; DNA: TGTGCCAGTAGTATGAGGGGACCCCCAAGCGCCTACGAGCAGTACTTC
J: TRBJ2-5; D: -; V: TRBV30; size: few; CDR3: CAWSLGAETQYF; DNA: TGTGCCTGGAGTTTAGGGGCGGAGACCCAGTACTTC
J: TRBJ2-1; D: TRBD2; V: TRBV28; size: -; CDR3: CASSLSFSSGDYNEQFF; DNA: TGTGCCAGCAGTCTCTCCTTTTCTAGCGGGGATTACAATGAGCAGTTCTTC
J: TRBJ1-1; D: -; V: TRBV5-1; size: -; CDR3: CVSSLEALNTEAFF; DNA: TGCGTCAGCAGCTTGGAGGCCCTCAACACAGAAGCTTTCTTT
J: TRBJ2-7; D: TRBD2; V: TRBV7-9; size: -; CDR3: CASSLLAGLATYEQYF; DNA: TGTGCCAGCAGCCTACTAGCGGGACTAGCGACCTACGAGCAGTACTTC
J: TRBJ2-5; D: -; V: TRBV10-3; size: -; CDR3: CAISESEQNQYF; DNA: TGTGCCATCAGTGAGTCGGAGCAGAACCAGTACTTC
J: TRBJ2-7; D: -; V: TRBV28; size: many; CDR3: CASSPHYEQYF; DNA: TGTGCCAGCAGTCCACACTACGAGCAGTACTTC
J: TRBJ1-3; D: -; V: TRBV11-3; size: -; CDR3: CASSSGAMNTIYF; DNA: TGTGCCAGCAGCTCAGGGGCAATGAACACCATATATTTT
J: TRBJ2-2; D: -; V: TRBV7-3; size: many; CDR3: CASSFGASWGTGELFF; DNA: TGTGCCAGCAGCTTTGGGGCCTCCTGGGGCACCGGGGAGCTGTTTTTT
J: TRBJ2-7; D: -; V: TRBV12-3/TRBV12-4; size: many; CDR3: CASSQNLEQYF; DNA: TGTGCCAGCAGCCAAAACCTCGAGCAGTACTTC
J: TRBJ2-5; D: -; V: TRBV27; size: many; CDR3: CASSLLTGIRETQYF; DNA: TGTGCCAGCAGTTTATTAACCGGGATTAGGGAGACCCAGTACTTC
J: TRBJ2-7; D: -; V: TRBV6-6; size: many; CDR3: CASTHREEQYF; DNA: TGTGCCAGCACACATAGAGAAGAGCAGTACTTC
J: TRBJ2-5; D: -; V: TRBV24-1; size: -; CDR3: CATSDHRDNQPQYF; DNA: TGTGCCACCAGTGACCACAGGGATAATCAGCCCCAGTACTTC
J: TRBJ1-1; D: -; V: TRBV29-1; size: -; CDR3: CSVEEEWTTEAFF; DNA: TGCAGCGTTGAGGAGGAGTGGACCACGGAAGCTTTCTTT
J: TRBJ2-5; D: -; V: TRBV10-3; size: -; CDR3: CAISDPGWETQYF; DNA: TGTGCCATCAGTGATCCCGGATGGGAGACCCAGTACTTC
J: TRBJ1-6; D: TRBD1; V: TRBV6-6; size: many; CDR3: CASSTDRTGADNSPLHF; DNA: TGTGCCAGCAGTACTGACCGGACAGGGGCCGATAATTCACCCCTCCACTTT
J: TRBJ1-2; D: -; V: TRBV30; size: many; CDR3: CAWRGTRGYTF; DNA: TGTGCCTGGAGAGGGACGAGGGGCTACACCTTC
J: TRBJ2-1; D: TRBD2; V: TRBV13; size: many; CDR3: CASSPVAGDSYNEQFF; DNA: TGTGCCAGCAGCCCAGTAGCGGGAGATTCCTACAATGAGCAGTTCTTC
J: TRBJ2-7; D: -; V: TRBV9; size: -; CDR3: CASSGRDSGPYEQYF; DNA: TGTGCCAGCAGCGGCCGGGACAGCGGGCCTTACGAGCAGTACTTC
J: TRBJ2-5; D: -; V: TRBV4-2; size: many; CDR3: CASSQDGADPRGETQYF; DNA: TGTGCCAGCAGCCAAGATGGGGCGGACCCCCGGGGAGAGACCCAGTACTTC